The 5 T cell receptor beta chains presented below share a single source sample, sequenced in a study of shared clonotypes between healthy human individuals. The data were produced by immunoSEQ multiplex PCR, yet TCRdb's version contains in-frame clones alone and is incomplete. The sample consists of fewer than 850,000 clones, less than 95% of them appearing once. Source material: memory CD8+ T cells from PBMCs. Subset described: CD45RO+ cells pooled with CCR7-negative TemRA cells. All receptors come from a man in his late teens or twenties in good health. Some clones in this sample may be carry-over from other donors' samples.

The chain carries TRBV9 and TRBJ1-4; weak D call: TRBD1 (5 bases). Trimming took off 3 bases at V and 4 bases at J, with 19 bases between the two ends. Germline values: CDR1 SGDLS, CDR2 YYNGEE. This CDR3 contains 17 residues. The CDR3 here is CASSGRAQGGSNEKLFF. The CDR3 coding sequence is TGTGCCAGCAGCGGGCGAGCCCAGGGTGGGAGTAATGAAAAACTGTTTTTT.

This clone was seen only once. The J gene is TRBJ1-3, the V gene TRBV28; 8 bases are a match to TRBD1. Looked up from germline, CDR1 is MDHEN and CDR2 is SYDVKM. This CDR3 has 16 residues. Trimming at V came to 4 bases and at J to 4 bases, leaving 9 bases not matched to a gene. The CDR3 is CASSYSQGARGNTIYF. The CDR3 nucleotides are TGTGCCAGCAGTTACTCGCAGGGGGCGCGGGGAAACACCATATATTTT.

This chain connects TRBV11-2 to TRBJ2-1; the D is unclear. Trimming removed 5 bases at V and 12 bases at J, with 11 bases between. The germline V gene has CDR1 SGHAT and CDR2 FQNNGV. The CDR3 is 11 amino acids. The CDR3 region is CASSPISRQFF. The CDR3 DNA sequence: TGTGCCAGCAGCCCAATTTCGCGGCAGTTCTTC. Supplemented by reference TRBV11-2 and TRBJ2-1, the full variable domain reads EAGVAQSPRYKIIEKRQSVAFWCNPISGHATLYWYQQILGQGPKLLIQFQNNGVVDDSQLPKDRFSAERLKGVDSTLKIQPAKLEDSAVYLCASSPISRQFFGPGTRLTVL.

This clone was picked up a small number of times. V and J are TRBV6-5 and TRBJ1-1, with D hard to call. The CDR3 covers 14 residues. Germline CDR1 is MNHEY and CDR2 is SVGAGI. Trimming took 4 bases from V and 1 from J, leaving 10 bases between them. The CDR3 region is CASSSPKGNTEAFF. The CDR3 region has the DNA TGTGCCAGCAGTTCCCCTAAGGGGAACACTGAAGCTTTCTTT.

This clone has ten or more counts. The J gene is TRBJ1-5, the V gene TRBV27, with 7 nucleotides matching TRBD1. This CDR3 is built from 15 residues. From germline, CDR1 is MNHEY and CDR2 SMNVEV (reference sequence). Trimming at V came to 10 bases and at J to 0 bases, leaving 9 bases not matched to a gene. The DNA for the CDR3 is TGTGCCACGAGGGAGGGGGCTTATAGCAATCAGCCCCAGCATTTT. Residues: CATREGAYSNQPQHF.